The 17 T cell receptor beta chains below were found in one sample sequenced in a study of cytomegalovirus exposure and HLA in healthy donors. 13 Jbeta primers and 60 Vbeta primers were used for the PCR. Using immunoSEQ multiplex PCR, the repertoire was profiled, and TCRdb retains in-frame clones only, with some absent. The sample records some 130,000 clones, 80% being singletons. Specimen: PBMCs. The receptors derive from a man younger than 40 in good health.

The CDR3 coding sequence is TGTGCCATCAGTCACAGGGGGCTCTACAATGAGCAGTTCTTC. Its translation: CAISHRGLYNEQFF. The chain joins TRBV10-3 to TRBJ2-1; 9 bases are a match to TRBD1. V gave up 5 bases and J gave up 3 bases; unmatched junction bases: 2. The germline gives CDR1 ENHRY, CDR2 SYGVKD. The CDR3 totals 14 residues.

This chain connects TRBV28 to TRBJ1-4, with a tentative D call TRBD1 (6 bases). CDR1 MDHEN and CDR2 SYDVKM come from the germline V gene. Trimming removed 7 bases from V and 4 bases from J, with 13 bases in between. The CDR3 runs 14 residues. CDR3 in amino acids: CASTADSLNEKLFF. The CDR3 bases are TGTGCCAGCACCGCGGACAGCCTTAATGAAAAACTGTTTTTT.

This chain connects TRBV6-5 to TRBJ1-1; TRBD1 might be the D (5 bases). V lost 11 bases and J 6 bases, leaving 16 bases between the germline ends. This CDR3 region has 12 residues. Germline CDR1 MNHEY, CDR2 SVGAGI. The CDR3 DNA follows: TGTGCCTCGGGGGAGGCTTATTCTGAAGCTTTCTTT. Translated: CASGEAYSEAFF.

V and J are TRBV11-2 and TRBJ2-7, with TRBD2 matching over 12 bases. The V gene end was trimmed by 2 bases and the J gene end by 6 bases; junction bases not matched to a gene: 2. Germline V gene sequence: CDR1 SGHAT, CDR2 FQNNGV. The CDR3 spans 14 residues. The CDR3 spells CASSLLAGGGEQYF. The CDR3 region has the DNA TGTGCCAGCAGCTTACTAGCGGGAGGGGGCGAGCAGTACTTC. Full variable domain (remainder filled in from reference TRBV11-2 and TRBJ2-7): EAGVAQSPRYKIIEKRQSVAFWCNPISGHATLYWYQQILGQGPKLLIQFQNNGVVDDSQLPKDRFSAERLKGVDSTLKIQPAKLEDSAVYLCASSLLAGGGEQYFGPGTRLTVT.

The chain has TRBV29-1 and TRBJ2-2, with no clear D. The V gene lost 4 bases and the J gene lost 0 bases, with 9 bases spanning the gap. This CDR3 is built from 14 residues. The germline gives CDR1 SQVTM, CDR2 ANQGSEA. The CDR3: CSVVEAANTGELFF. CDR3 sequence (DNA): TGCAGCGTTGTAGAGGCGGCGAACACCGGGGAGCTGTTTTTT.

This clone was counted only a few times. CDR3 protein: CASSLVAQETQYF. The CDR3 DNA reads as TGTGCCAGCAGTTTAGTGGCCCAAGAGACCCAGTACTTC. This chain joins TRBV28 and TRBJ2-5, with D uncertain. This CDR3 has 13 amino acids. The germline V and J ends were trimmed by 2 bases and 1 base, with 5 bases remaining between them. Germline V gives CDR1 MDHEN, CDR2 SYDVKM.

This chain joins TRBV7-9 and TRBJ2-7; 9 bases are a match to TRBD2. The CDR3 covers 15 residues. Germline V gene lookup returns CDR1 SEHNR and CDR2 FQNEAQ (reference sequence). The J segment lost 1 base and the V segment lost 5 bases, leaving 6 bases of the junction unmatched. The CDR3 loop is CASSLSGRASYEQYF. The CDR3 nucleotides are TGTGCCAGCAGCCTTAGCGGGAGAGCATCCTACGAGCAGTACTTC. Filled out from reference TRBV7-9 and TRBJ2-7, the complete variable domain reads DTGVSQNPRHKITKRGQNVTFRCDPISEHNRLYWYRQTLGQGPEFLTYFQNEAQLEKSRLLSDRFSAERPKGSFSTLEIQRTEQGDSAMYLCASSLSGRASYEQYFGPGTRLTVT.

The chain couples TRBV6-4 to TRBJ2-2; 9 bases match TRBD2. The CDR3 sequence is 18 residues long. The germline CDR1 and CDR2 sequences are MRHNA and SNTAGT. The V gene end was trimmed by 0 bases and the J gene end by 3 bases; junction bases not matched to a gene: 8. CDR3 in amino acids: CASSDSLLAGSYTGELFF. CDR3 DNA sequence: TGTGCCAGCAGTGACTCCCTCCTAGCGGGATCGTACACCGGGGAGCTGTTTTTT.

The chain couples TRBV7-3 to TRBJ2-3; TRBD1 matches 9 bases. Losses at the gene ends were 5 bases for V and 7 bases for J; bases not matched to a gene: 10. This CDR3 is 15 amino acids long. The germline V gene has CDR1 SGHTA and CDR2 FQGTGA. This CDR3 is CASSIRTGADNTQYF. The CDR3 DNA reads TGTGCCAGCAGCATCAGGACAGGGGCCGATAATACGCAGTATTTT. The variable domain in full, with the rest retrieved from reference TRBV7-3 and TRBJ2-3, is GAGVSQTPSNKVTEKGKYVELRCDPISGHTALYWYRQSLGQGPEFLIYFQGTGAADDSGLPNDRFFAVRPEGSVSTLKIQRTERGDSAVYLCASSIRTGADNTQYFGPGTRLTVL.

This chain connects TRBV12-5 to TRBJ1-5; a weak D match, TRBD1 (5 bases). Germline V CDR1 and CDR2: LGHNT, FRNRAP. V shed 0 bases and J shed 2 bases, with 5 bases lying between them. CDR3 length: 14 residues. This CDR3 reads CASGLVQGNQPQHF. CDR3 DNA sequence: TGTGCTAGTGGTTTGGTACAGGGCAATCAGCCCCAGCATTTT.

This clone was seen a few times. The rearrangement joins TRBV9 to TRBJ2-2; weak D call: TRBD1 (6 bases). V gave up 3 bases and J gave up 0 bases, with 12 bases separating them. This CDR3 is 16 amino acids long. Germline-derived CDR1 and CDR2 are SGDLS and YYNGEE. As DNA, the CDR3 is TGTGCCAGCAGCGCAGACGGGACACCGAACACCGGGGAGCTGTTTTTT. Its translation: CASSADGTPNTGELFF.

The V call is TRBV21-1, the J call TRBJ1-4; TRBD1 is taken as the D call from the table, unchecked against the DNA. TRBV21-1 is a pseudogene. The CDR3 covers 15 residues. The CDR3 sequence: CASRLGPGPPEKLFF. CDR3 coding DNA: TGTGCCAGCAGATTGGGCCCAGGGCCTCCGGAAAAACTGTTTTTT.

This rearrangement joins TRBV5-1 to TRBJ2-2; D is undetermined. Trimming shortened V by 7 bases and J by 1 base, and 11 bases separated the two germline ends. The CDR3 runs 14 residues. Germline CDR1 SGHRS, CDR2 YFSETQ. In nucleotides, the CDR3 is TGCGCCAGCTCTCCCGGCGGGAACACCGGGGAGCTGTTTTTT. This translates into CASSPGGNTGELFF.

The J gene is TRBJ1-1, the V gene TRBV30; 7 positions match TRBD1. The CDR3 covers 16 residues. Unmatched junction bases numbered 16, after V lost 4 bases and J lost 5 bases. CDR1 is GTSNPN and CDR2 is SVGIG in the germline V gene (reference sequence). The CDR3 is CAWKAPSAGGTTEAFF. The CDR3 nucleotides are TGTGCCTGGAAAGCCCCCTCGGCAGGGGGAACTACTGAAGCTTTCTTT.

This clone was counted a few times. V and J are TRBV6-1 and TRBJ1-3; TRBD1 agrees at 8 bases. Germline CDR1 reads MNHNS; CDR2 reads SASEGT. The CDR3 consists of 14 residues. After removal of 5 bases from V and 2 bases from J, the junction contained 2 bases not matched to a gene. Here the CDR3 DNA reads TGTGCCAGCAGTTCAGGGGGCACTGGAAACACCATATATTTT. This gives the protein CASSSGGTGNTIYF.

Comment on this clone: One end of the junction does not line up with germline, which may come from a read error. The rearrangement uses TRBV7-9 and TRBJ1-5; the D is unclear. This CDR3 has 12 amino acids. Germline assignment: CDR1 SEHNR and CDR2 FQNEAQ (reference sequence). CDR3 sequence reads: CSSSSENQPQHF. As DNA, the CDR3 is TGTTCCAGCAGCTCCGAGAATCAGCCCCAGCATTTT.

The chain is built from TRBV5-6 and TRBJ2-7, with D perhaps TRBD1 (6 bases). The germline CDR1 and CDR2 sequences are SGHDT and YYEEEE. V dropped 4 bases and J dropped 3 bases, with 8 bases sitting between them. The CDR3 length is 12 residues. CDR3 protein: CASSPQGYEQYF. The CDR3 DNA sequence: TGTGCCAGCAGCCCACAGGGCTACGAGCAGTACTTC.